The clone carrying this T cell receptor beta chain was found many times. Its antigen is unknown. This sample was taken from a study of T cells after yellow fever vaccination. Study-wide results and caveats: Most primary-vaccination clones reappeared after the booster (about 97% CD4, roughly 88% CD8).

With 6 bases removed from V and 4 bases from J, the gap between germline ends came to 12 bases. This CDR3 is built from 13 residues. TCRdb analysed the 5' RACE reads with MiXCR anew, one entry per CDR3 protein. This table has about 260,000 distinct CDR3 sequences, more than 3.5% appearing once. The chain recombines TRBV12-3 or TRBV12-4 with TRBJ1-2; D call uncertain. Sequenced here: PBMCs, sampled 15 days after the yellow fever booster vaccination. The origin of this receptor is a man aged 18 to 30 who received the YFV17D yellow fever vaccine. The CDR3 reads CASSFGRPYGYTF. The CDR3 nucleotides read TGTGCCAGCAGCTTCGGACGACCCTATGGCTACACCTTC.